These 17 T cell receptor beta chains were all obtained from the same sample, sequenced in a study of T cell changes during pregnancy in multiple sclerosis (dated by TCRdb to about 2019). The library was generated by the immunoSEQ multiplex PCR assay. TCRdb stores this immuneACCESS table with in-frame sequences only. Part of the clones is absent; in the studies checked, under half of the shortfall reflects unresolved V genes, and no reason is known for the rest. In all, the sample holds some 20,000 clones, and roughly nine tenths of those were seen once. The top ten hold roughly 20% of the sample. The sequencing here drew on CD8+ T cells from peripheral blood mononuclear cells, taken after pregnancy. The receptors were sampled from a female donor in good health, enrolled as a control in a pregnancy study.

This chain connects TRBV6-4 to TRBJ2-1; 7 bases line up with TRBD1. The CDR3 is made up of 13 amino acids. Per germline, CDR1 MRHNA and CDR2 SNTAGT. Unmatched junction bases numbered 5, after V lost 6 bases and J lost 6 bases. Written as DNA, the CDR3 is TGTGCCAGCAGCCGGGACAGCACCAATGAGCAGTTCTTC. As protein: CASSRDSTNEQFF.

The J gene is TRBJ1-1, the V gene TRBV4-2; no clear D gene. The germline V and J ends were trimmed by 1 base and 6 bases, with 15 bases remaining between them. CDR3 length: 15 amino acids. CDR1 and CDR2 (germline): LGHNA, YNFKEQ. DNA for the CDR3: TGTGCCAGCAGCCAAGTATCACCCGGAGAGGCTGAAGCTTTCTTT. Protein: CASSQVSPGEAEAFF.

V gene TRBV19 combines with J gene TRBJ2-7; TRBD1 agrees at 8 bases. Germline V gene sequence: CDR1 LNHDA, CDR2 SQIVND (reference sequence). This CDR3 spans 15 amino acids. V was pared by 4 bases and J by 2 bases, with 7 bases of the junction left unmatched. The CDR3 DNA sequence: TGTGCCAGTAGTACTTCCGGACAGGGTGCCTACGAGCAGTACTTC. Protein product: CASSTSGQGAYEQYF.

The chain employs TRBV9 and TRBJ1-5; D gene unclear. From germline, CDR1 is SGDLS and CDR2 YYNGEE. The CDR3 totals 14 residues. V shed 3 bases and J shed 2 bases, with 9 bases lying between them. The DNA of the CDR3 is TGTGCCAGCAGCGCCGGCGGCGGCAATCAGCCCCAGCATTTT. Its translation: CASSAGGGNQPQHF. Looking up the rest from reference TRBV9 and TRBJ1-5 gives the full variable domain: DSGVTQTPKHLITATGQRVTLRCSPRSGDLSVYWYQQSLDQGLQFLIQYYNGEERAKGNILERFSAQQFPDLHSELNLSSLELGDSALYFCASSAGGGNQPQHFGDGTRLSIL.

The J gene is TRBJ2-1, the V gene TRBV4-3, with D perhaps matching TRBD2 (7 bases). CDR1 and CDR2 (germline): LGHNA, YSLEER. V lost 0 bases and J lost 3, with 12 bases in between. The CDR3 runs to 16 residues. CDR3 sequence (DNA): TGCGCCAGCAGCCAAGAAGGGGGGGGGTACTACAATGAGCAGTTCTTC. Its protein is CASSQEGGGYYNEQFF.

The CDR3 spells CASSDHRDSGNTIYF. CDR3 DNA sequence: TGTGCCAGCAGTGACCACAGGGACTCTGGAAACACCATATATTTT. This rearrangement joins TRBV6-1 to TRBJ1-3, with D perhaps TRBD1 (6 bases). V lost 3 bases, J lost 0 bases, and 9 bases lay in between. The germline CDR1 and CDR2 sequences are MNHNS and SASEGT. CDR3 size: 15 residues.

The chain has TRBV7-9 and TRBJ2-2; TRBD1 matches 7 bases. From germline, CDR1 is SEHNR and CDR2 FQNEAQ (reference sequence). With 4 bases clipped from V and 7 bases from J, the junction kept 6 bases outside the gene matches. This CDR3 has 14 residues. The CDR3 is CASSSDRANGELFF. The CDR3 coding sequence is TGTGCCAGCAGCTCCGACAGGGCAAACGGGGAGCTGTTTTTT.

This chain uses TRBV19 with TRBJ1-5; a weak D match, TRBD1 (5 bases). V was clipped by 6 bases and J by 4 bases, with 13 bases between them. Germline values: CDR1 LNHDA, CDR2 SQIVND (reference sequence). This CDR3 region has 14 residues. DNA of the CDR3: TGTGCCAGTAGCATGGTGGGGGGTAATCAGCCCCAGCATTTT. Encoded protein: CASSMVGGNQPQHF. The whole variable domain, filled in from reference TRBV19 and TRBJ1-5, reads DGGITQSPKYLFRKEGQNVTLSCEQNLNHDAMYWYRQDPGQGLRLIYYSQIVNDFQKGDIAEGYSVSREKKESFPLTVTSAQKNPTAFYLCASSMVGGNQPQHFGDGTRLSIL.

The genes are TRBV19 and TRBJ2-5; tentative D call: TRBD1 (6 bases). Deletions cut 11 bases from V and 5 bases from J, with 24 bases between. Germline V CDR1 and CDR2: LNHDA, SQIVND (reference sequence). This CDR3 is 15 amino acids long. CDR3 DNA sequence: TGTGCCGCAGCAGAGGGGGAAGGGGATGCGGAGACCCAGTACTTC. Protein product: CAAAEGEGDAETQYF.

The rearrangement links TRBV27 to TRBJ2-3, with D possibly TRBD2 on 6 matching bases. CDR3 length: 15 residues. From germline, CDR1 is MNHEY and CDR2 SMNVEV (reference sequence). Trimming removed 11 bases at V and 4 bases at J, with 22 bases between. The CDR3 protein is CAAQPGAGLADTQYF. The DNA of the CDR3 is TGTGCCGCCCAGCCCGGAGCGGGCTTAGCAGATACGCAGTATTTT.

The CDR3 spells CASSILTGQANTEAFF. CDR3 coding DNA: TGTGCCAGTAGTATCTTGACCGGACAGGCGAACACTGAAGCTTTCTTT. V is TRBV19 and J is TRBJ1-1; 7 nucleotides line up with TRBD1. Losses at the gene ends were 3 bases for V and 1 base for J; bases not matched to a gene: 8. CDR1 and CDR2 (germline): LNHDA, SQIVND (reference sequence). CDR3 length: 16 residues.

The chain links TRBV5-1 to TRBJ1-2, with 7 bases lining up with TRBD1. Germline V lookup: CDR1 SGHRS, CDR2 YFSETQ. With V trimmed by 3 bases and J by 4 bases, 9 bases remained unmatched. The CDR3 covers 15 residues. CDR3 residues: CASSSFTGAGYGYTF. CDR3 bases: TGCGCCAGCAGCTCCTTTACAGGGGCGGGCTATGGCTACACCTTC.

This clone has just one count. The rearrangement links TRBV15 to TRBJ2-6; perhaps TRBD2 as D (7 bases). Trimming removed 7 bases from V and 3 bases from J, with 16 bases in between. There are 16 residues in the CDR3. CDR1 and CDR2 from the germline V gene are LNHNV and YYDKDF (reference sequence). The CDR3 reads CATTQGSGGGANVLTF. The CDR3 coding sequence is TGTGCCACCACGCAGGGGTCGGGAGGTGGGGCCAACGTCCTGACTTTC.

The chain has TRBV5-6 and TRBJ2-1; tentative D call: TRBD2 (6 bases). CDR3 size: 14 residues. The V end lost 4 bases, the J end lost 4 bases, and 12 bases lay between the germline ends. Per germline, CDR1 SGHDT and CDR2 YYEEEE. The CDR3 nucleotides read TGTGCCAGCAGCGGGGTAGCGGCGTACAATGAGCAGTTCTTC. It codes for CASSGVAAYNEQFF.

The rearrangement joins TRBV27 to TRBJ1-6; 7 bases are shared with TRBD1. V lost 6 bases and J lost 9; bases outside the gene matches: 5. CDR1 and CDR2 from the germline V gene are MNHEY and SMNVEV (reference sequence). This CDR3 contains 13 residues. The CDR3 spells CASSETGISPLHF. CDR3 DNA sequence: TGTGCCAGCAGCGAGACAGGGATTTCACCCCTCCACTTT.

CDR3 amino acids: CASSLRLAGVEEQFF. The CDR3 region has the DNA TGTGCCAGCAGCTTAAGACTAGCGGGAGTGGAGGAGCAGTTCTTC. This chain joins TRBV9 and TRBJ2-1, with 12 bases matching TRBD2. V lost 4 bases, J lost 10 bases, and 9 bases stayed unmatched. Per germline, CDR1 SGDLS and CDR2 YYNGEE. This CDR3 has 15 amino acids.

By sample share, this clone is medium-sized (0.01 to 0.1%). This chain connects TRBV19 to TRBJ1-2, with 10 nucleotides matching TRBD1. V trimming: 5 bases; J trimming: 4 bases; junction bases outside the gene matches: 7. Germline-derived CDR1 and CDR2 are LNHDA and SQIVND (reference sequence). This CDR3 is built from 15 residues. The CDR3 DNA follows: TGTGCCAGTAGTTCCGGGACAGGGGCCGTCTATGGCTACACCTTC. Amino acids: CASSSGTGAVYGYTF.